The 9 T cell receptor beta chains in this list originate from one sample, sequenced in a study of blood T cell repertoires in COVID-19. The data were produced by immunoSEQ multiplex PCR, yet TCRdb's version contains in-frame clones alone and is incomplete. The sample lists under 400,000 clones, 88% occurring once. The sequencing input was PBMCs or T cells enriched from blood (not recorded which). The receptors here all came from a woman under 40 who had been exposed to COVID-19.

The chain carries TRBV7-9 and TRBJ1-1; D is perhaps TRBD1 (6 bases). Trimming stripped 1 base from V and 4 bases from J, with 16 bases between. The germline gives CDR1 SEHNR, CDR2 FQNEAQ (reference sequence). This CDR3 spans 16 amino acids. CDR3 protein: CASSLGQAGTGTEAFF. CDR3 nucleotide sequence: TGTGCCAGCAGCTTAGGACAGGCGGGTACGGGCACTGAAGCTTTCTTT.

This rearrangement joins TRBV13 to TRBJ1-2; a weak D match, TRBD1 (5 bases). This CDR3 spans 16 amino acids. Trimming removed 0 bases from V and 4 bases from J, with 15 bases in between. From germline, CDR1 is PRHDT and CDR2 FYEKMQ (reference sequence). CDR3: CASSLGLGGIAYGYTF. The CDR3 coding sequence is TGTGCCAGCAGCTTAGGTCTCGGGGGGATTGCCTATGGCTACACCTTC.

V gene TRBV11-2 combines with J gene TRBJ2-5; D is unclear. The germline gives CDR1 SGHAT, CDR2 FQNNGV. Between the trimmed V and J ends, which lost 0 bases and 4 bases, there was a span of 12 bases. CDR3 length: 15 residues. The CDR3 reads CASSLDPVPGETQYF. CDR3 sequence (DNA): TGTGCCAGCAGCTTAGACCCGGTACCGGGAGAGACCCAGTACTTC.

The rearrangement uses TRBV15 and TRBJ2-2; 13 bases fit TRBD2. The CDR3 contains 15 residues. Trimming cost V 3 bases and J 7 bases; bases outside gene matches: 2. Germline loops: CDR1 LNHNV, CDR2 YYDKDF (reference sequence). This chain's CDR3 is CATSRTSGRNGELFF. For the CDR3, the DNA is TGTGCCACCAGCAGGACTAGCGGGAGGAACGGGGAGCTGTTTTTT.

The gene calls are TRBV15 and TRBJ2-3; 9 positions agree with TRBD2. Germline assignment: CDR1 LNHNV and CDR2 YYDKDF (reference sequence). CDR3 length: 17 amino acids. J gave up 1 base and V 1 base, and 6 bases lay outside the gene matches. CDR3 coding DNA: TGTGCCACCAGCAGAGCCCGAGCGGGAGGTCGCACAGATACGCAGTATTTT. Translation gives CATSRARAGGRTDTQYF.

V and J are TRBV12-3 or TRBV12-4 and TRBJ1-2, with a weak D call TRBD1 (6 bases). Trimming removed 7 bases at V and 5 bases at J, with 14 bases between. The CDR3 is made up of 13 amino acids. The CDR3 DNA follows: TGTGCCAGCACCTCGAACAGGGATTATGGCTACACCTTC. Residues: CASTSNRDYGYTF.

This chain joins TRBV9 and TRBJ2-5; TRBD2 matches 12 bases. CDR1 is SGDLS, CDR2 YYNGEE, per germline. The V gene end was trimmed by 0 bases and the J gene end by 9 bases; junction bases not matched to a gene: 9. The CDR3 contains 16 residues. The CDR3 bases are TGTGCCAGCAGCGTAGACGGACTAGCGGGAAGGTTGGCCCAGTACTTC. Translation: CASSVDGLAGRLAQYF.

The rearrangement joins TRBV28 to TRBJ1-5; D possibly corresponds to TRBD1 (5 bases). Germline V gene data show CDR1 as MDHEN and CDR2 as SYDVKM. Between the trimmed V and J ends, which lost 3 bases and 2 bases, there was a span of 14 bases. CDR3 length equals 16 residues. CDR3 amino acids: CASSFAGQGGNQPQHF. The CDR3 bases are TGTGCCAGCAGTTTTGCTGGCCAGGGTGGCAATCAGCCCCAGCATTTT.

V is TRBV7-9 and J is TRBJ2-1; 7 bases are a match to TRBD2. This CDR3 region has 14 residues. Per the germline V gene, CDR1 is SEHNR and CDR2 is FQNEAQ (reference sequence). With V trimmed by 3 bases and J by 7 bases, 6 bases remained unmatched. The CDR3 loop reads CASSLTSNRNEQFF. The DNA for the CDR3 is TGTGCCAGCAGCTTGACTAGCAATAGGAATGAGCAGTTCTTC.